The entry below gives a single T cell receptor beta chain sequence along with its context. The record originates from a study of T-cell reconstitution after alpha-beta-depleted transplantation in children. Per the germline V gene, CDR1 is SGHTA and CDR2 is FQGNSA. There are 13 residues in the CDR3. V gave up 2 bases and J gave up 10 bases, with 9 bases separating them. Preparation of the TCRbeta library involved a method that used unique molecular identifiers. TCRdb reanalysed the PCR reads using MiXCR and keeps one entry per CDR3 protein. Seen here are about 610,000 distinct CDR3 sequences, about 10% observed once, and the top ten hold 4%.

Sample: PBMCs from the stem cell graft donor, taken from the stem cell graft. The chain has TRBV7-2 and TRBJ1-6, with unresolved D. The receptor was isolated from a human donor who donated a stem cell graft to a child with acute myeloid leukemia. In DNA form, the CDR3 reads TGTGCCAGCAGCTTAACCCCCCCATCACCCCTCCACTTT. Translating gives CASSLTPPSPLHF.